This is a list of T cell receptor beta chains from one sample in a study of cytomegalovirus exposure and HLA in healthy donors. Generated by immunoSEQ multiplex PCR, the TCRdb table keeps only in-frame clones and is missing some. The sample yields roughly 120,000 clones, 65% to 75% seen once. Material: PBMCs. These receptors were collected from a woman aged 45-65 years in good health and CMV-seropositive. Each CDR3 is given with its conserved first and last residue. The D gene is left open where the match is weak. Only part of the rows carry a size: once, few, many, or a class if the clone is expanded.

V gene,clone size,D gene,J gene,CDR3 DNA,CDR3 protein
TRBV19,few,TRBD1,TRBJ2-7,TGTGCCAGTAGTATAACAGGGACAGGGGTCTACGAGCAGTACTTC,CASSITGTGVYEQYF
TRBV7-2,NA,TRBD2,TRBJ2-5,TGTGCCAGCAGCTTCAGTTTGCGGGGGGGCGAGACCCAGTACTTC,CASSFSLRGGETQYF
TRBV28,NA,NA,TRBJ1-6,TGTGCCAGCAGTTCATCCCCGGCGGGGACTTTGGCATCACCCCTCCACTTT,CASSSSPAGTLASPLHF
TRBV7-9,NA,TRBD1,TRBJ1-2,TGTGCCAGCAGCTTTGGACAGGGACAAAACTATGGCTACACCTTC,CASSFGQGQNYGYTF
TRBV15,few,TRBD1,TRBJ2-7,TGTGCCACCAGCGGTCAGGGGGCCTACGAGCAGTACTTC,CATSGQGAYEQYF
TRBV7-9,NA,TRBD1,TRBJ1-5,TGTGCCAGCAGCTTCGGACAGGGCAATCAGCCCCAGCATTTT,CASSFGQGNQPQHF
TRBV7-6,NA,TRBD1,TRBJ2-5,TGTGCCAGCAGCCAAGACAGGGAAGAGACCCAGTACTTC,CASSQDREETQYF
TRBV7-9,NA,NA,TRBJ2-5,TGTGCCAGCAGCACCAGGGGTAGCGAGACCCAGTACTTC,CASSTRGSETQYF
TRBV7-7,NA,TRBD2,TRBJ2-1,TGTGCCAGCAGCTTAGACCGACTAGCGGGGGAGCAGTTCTTC,CASSLDRLAGEQFF
TRBV9,NA,NA,TRBJ1-1,TGTGCCAGCAGCGCAACAGGGAGCCCTGAAGCTTTCTTT,CASSATGSPEAFF
TRBV6-6,NA,NA,TRBJ1-6,TGTGCCAGCAGGACAGGCGACTCCTATAATTCACCCCTCCACTTT,CASRTGDSYNSPLHF
TRBV7-6,NA,TRBD1,TRBJ1-4,TGTGCCAGCAGCCAGAATCCTACAGGGGTAGGGACTAATGAAAAACTGTTTTTT,CASSQNPTGVGTNEKLFF